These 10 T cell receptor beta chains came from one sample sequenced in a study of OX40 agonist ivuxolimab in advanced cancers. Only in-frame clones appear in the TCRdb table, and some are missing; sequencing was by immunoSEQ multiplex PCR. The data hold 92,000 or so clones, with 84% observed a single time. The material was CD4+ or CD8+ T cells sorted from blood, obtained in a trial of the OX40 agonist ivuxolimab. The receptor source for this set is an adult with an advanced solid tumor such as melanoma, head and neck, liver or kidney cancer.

The CDR3 DNA sequence: TGCGCCAGCAGCTTCGGGACGGATACCTACGAGCAGTACTTC. The encoded protein is CASSFGTDTYEQYF. This chain connects TRBV10-2 to TRBJ2-7; D could derive from TRBD1 or TRBD2 (5 bases each). CDR1 and CDR2 from the germline V gene are WSHSY and SAAADI. The CDR3 consists of 14 residues. Trimming took 6 bases from V and 2 from J, leaving 14 bases between them.

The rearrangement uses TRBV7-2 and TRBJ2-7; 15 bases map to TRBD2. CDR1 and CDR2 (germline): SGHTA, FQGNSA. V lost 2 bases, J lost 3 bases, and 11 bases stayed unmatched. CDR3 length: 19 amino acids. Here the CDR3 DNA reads TGTGCCAGCAGCTTACTCTGGGGACTAGCGGGAGGTCCACTCTACGAGCAGTACTTC. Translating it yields CASSLLWGLAGGPLYEQYF.

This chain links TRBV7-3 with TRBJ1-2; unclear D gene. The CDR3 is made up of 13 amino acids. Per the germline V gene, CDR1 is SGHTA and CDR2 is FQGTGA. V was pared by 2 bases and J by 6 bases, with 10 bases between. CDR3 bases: TGTGCCAGCAGCTTATCGGTGGCAGATGGCTACACCTTC. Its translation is CASSLSVADGYTF.

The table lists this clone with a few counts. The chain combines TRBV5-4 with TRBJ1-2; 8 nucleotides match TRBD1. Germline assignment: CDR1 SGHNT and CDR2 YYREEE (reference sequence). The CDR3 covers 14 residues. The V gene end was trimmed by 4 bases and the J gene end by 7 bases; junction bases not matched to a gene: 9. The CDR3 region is CASSAPDRERGYTF. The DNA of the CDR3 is TGTGCCAGCAGCGCCCCGGACAGGGAGCGTGGCTACACCTTC.

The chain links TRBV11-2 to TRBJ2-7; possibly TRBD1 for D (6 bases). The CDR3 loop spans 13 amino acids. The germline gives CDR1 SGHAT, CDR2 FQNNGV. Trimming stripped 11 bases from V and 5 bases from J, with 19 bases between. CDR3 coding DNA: TGTGCCTCCAAGCCCGCAGGGGCACACGAGCAGTACTTC. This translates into CASKPAGAHEQYF.

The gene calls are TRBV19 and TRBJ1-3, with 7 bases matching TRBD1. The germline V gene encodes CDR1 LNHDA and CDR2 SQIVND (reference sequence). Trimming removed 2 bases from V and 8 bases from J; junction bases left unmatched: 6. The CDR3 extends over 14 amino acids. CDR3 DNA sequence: TGTGCCAGTAGTATACCACAGGGGAAGGACACCATATATTTT. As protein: CASSIPQGKDTIYF.

CDR3 sequence (DNA): TGTGCCAGCAGCGGCAGCCCCTATGGCTACACCTTC. Translated: CASSGSPYGYTF. This chain connects TRBV27 to TRBJ1-2; unclear D gene. Trimming stripped 6 bases from V and 4 bases from J, with 9 bases between. CDR3 length: 12 residues. Germline V lookup: CDR1 MNHEY, CDR2 SMNVEV (reference sequence).

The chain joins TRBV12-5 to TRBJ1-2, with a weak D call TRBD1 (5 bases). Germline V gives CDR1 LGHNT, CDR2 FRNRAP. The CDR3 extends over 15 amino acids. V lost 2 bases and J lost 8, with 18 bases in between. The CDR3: CASGLWGSLRDGYTF. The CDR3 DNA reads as TGTGCTAGTGGTTTGTGGGGGAGCTTAAGGGACGGCTACACCTTC.

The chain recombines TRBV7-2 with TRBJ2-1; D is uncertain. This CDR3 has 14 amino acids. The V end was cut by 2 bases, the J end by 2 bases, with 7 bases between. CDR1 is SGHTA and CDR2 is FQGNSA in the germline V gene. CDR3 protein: CASSLYGAYNEQFF. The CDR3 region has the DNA TGTGCCAGCAGCTTATACGGCGCCTACAATGAGCAGTTCTTC.

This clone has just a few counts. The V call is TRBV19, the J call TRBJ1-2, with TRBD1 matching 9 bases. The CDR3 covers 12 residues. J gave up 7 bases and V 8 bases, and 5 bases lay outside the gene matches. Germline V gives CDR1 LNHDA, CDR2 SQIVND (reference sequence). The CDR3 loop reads CASGQGTFGYTF. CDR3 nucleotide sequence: TGTGCCAGTGGACAGGGGACTTTTGGCTACACCTTC.